These T cell receptor beta chains were read from a single sample in a study of shared clonotypes between healthy human individuals. Repertoires were generated with immunoSEQ multiplex PCR, while TCRdb's copy carries only in-frame clones and drops some. The sample carries hundreds of thousands of clones, 75% to 85% recorded once. The sequenced sample was PBMCs. The receptors were sampled from a woman between 40 and 55 years old in good health. Some clones in this sample may be carry-over from other donors' samples. Both conserved end residues are part of each CDR3. Each record gives: CDR3 protein, CDR3 DNA, D gene, CDR3 length, V gene, J gene, clone size. A D gene is named only where the DNA matches it firmly. Clone size is not always given. Where it is, it says once, few, many or a class for expanded clones.

cdr3_aa: CASSPGIGSNQPQHF
cdr3_nt: TGTGCCAGCAGCCCCGGGATCGGCAGCAATCAGCCCCAGCATTTT
d_call: -
cdr3_length: 15
v_call: TRBV7-8
j_call: TRBJ1-5
clone_size: few

cdr3_aa: CASSRTKMTVIPVEPQHF
cdr3_nt: TGTGCCAGCAGTCGTACAAAAATGACAGTCATACCCGTAGAGCCCCAGCATTTT
d_call: -
cdr3_length: 18
v_call: TRBV6-4
j_call: TRBJ1-5
clone_size: -

cdr3_aa: CASSLGLAGVRAGELFF
cdr3_nt: TGTGCCAGCAGCTTAGGACTAGCGGGAGTTCGGGCCGGGGAGCTGTTTTTT
d_call: TRBD2
cdr3_length: 17
v_call: TRBV7-9
j_call: TRBJ2-2
clone_size: -

cdr3_aa: CASSLQDRDYGYTF
cdr3_nt: TGTGCCAGCAGCTTGCAGGATAGGGACTATGGCTACACCTTC
d_call: -
cdr3_length: 14
v_call: TRBV5-4
j_call: TRBJ1-2
clone_size: -

cdr3_aa: CASMGQGYEQYF
cdr3_nt: TGTGCCAGCATGGGACAGGGCTACGAGCAGTACTTC
d_call: TRBD1
cdr3_length: 12
v_call: TRBV28
j_call: TRBJ2-7
clone_size: -

cdr3_aa: CASSNHYTSGRGETQYF
cdr3_nt: TGTGCCAGTAGTAACCATTATACTAGCGGGAGGGGAGAGACCCAGTACTTC
d_call: TRBD2
cdr3_length: 17
v_call: TRBV19
j_call: TRBJ2-5
clone_size: -

cdr3_aa: CASSLVGDAGELFF
cdr3_nt: TGCGCCAGCAGCTTGGTTGGGGACGCCGGGGAGCTGTTTTTT
d_call: -
cdr3_length: 14
v_call: TRBV5-1
j_call: TRBJ2-2
clone_size: -

cdr3_aa: CASSPETGYGYTF
cdr3_nt: TGTGCCAGCAGCCCCGAGACAGGCTATGGCTACACCTTC
d_call: -
cdr3_length: 13
v_call: TRBV5-4
j_call: TRBJ1-2
clone_size: few

cdr3_aa: CASSSHRKSSGTGELFF
cdr3_nt: TGTGCCAGTAGTTCCCACCGTAAAAGTAGCGGCACCGGGGAGCTGTTTTTT
d_call: -
cdr3_length: 17
v_call: TRBV19
j_call: TRBJ2-2
clone_size: -

cdr3_aa: CASSRLGRGNYGYIF
cdr3_nt: TGTGCCAGCAGCCGCCTAGGCAGGGGGAACTATGGCTACATCTTC
d_call: TRBD1
cdr3_length: 15
v_call: TRBV27
j_call: TRBJ1-2
clone_size: -

cdr3_aa: CASSLERGTSGSRFF
cdr3_nt: TGTGCCAGCAGCTTAGAGAGGGGGACTAGCGGGAGTCGGTTCTTC
d_call: TRBD2
cdr3_length: 15
v_call: TRBV7-2
j_call: TRBJ2-1
clone_size: -

cdr3_aa: CASSPPSLAGYTF
cdr3_nt: TGTGCCAGCAGTCCTCCTTCCCTTGCCGGCTACACCTTC
d_call: -
cdr3_length: 13
v_call: TRBV7-9
j_call: TRBJ1-2
clone_size: -

cdr3_aa: CASSLSLSHYYGYTF
cdr3_nt: TGTGCCAGCAGCTTAAGTCTGTCTCACTATTATGGCTACACCTTC
d_call: -
cdr3_length: 15
v_call: TRBV7-9
j_call: TRBJ1-2
clone_size: -

cdr3_aa: CASSYSTKYNEQFF
cdr3_nt: TGTGCCAGCAGTTACTCGACCAAATACAATGAGCAGTTCTTC
d_call: -
cdr3_length: 14
v_call: TRBV6-5
j_call: TRBJ2-1
clone_size: -

cdr3_aa: CAWREGRSEAFF
cdr3_nt: TGTGCCTGGAGGGAGGGTCGCTCTGAAGCTTTCTTT
d_call: -
cdr3_length: 12
v_call: TRBV30
j_call: TRBJ1-1
clone_size: medium-sized

cdr3_aa: CASSPTSGRSNEQFF
cdr3_nt: TGTGCCAGCAGTCCGACTAGCGGGAGGTCGAATGAGCAGTTCTTC
d_call: TRBD2
cdr3_length: 15
v_call: TRBV6-6
j_call: TRBJ2-1
clone_size: -

cdr3_aa: CASRSTGTYEQYF
cdr3_nt: TGTGCCAGTAGGTCTACCGGGACCTACGAGCAGTACTTC
d_call: -
cdr3_length: 13
v_call: TRBV19
j_call: TRBJ2-7
clone_size: many

cdr3_aa: CASSPLERGRDTQYF
cdr3_nt: TGCGCCAGCAGCCCCCTGGAGCGGGGAAGGGATACGCAGTATTTT
d_call: TRBD2
cdr3_length: 15
v_call: TRBV5-1
j_call: TRBJ2-3
clone_size: -

cdr3_aa: CASSPGPTNTQYF
cdr3_nt: TGTGCCAGCAGCCCCGGACCAACCAATACGCAGTATTTT
d_call: -
cdr3_length: 13
v_call: TRBV7-3
j_call: TRBJ2-3
clone_size: -

cdr3_aa: CASIDKFMNTEAFF
cdr3_nt: TGTGCCAGTATCGACAAGTTCATGAACACTGAAGCTTTCTTT
d_call: -
cdr3_length: 14
v_call: TRBV19
j_call: TRBJ1-1
clone_size: -

cdr3_aa: CASSQDWGVNYGYTF
cdr3_nt: TGCGCCAGCAGCCAAGATTGGGGAGTTAACTATGGCTACACCTTC
d_call: -
cdr3_length: 15
v_call: TRBV4-3
j_call: TRBJ1-2
clone_size: -

cdr3_aa: CASSLDTAGVTDTQYF
cdr3_nt: TGCGCCAGCAGCTTGGATACAGCGGGAGTGACTGATACGCAGTATTTT
d_call: TRBD2
cdr3_length: 16
v_call: TRBV5-1
j_call: TRBJ2-3
clone_size: -

cdr3_aa: CASSRAGGPGGELFF
cdr3_nt: TGTGCCAGCAGCAGAGCGGGAGGGCCCGGCGGGGAGCTGTTTTTT
d_call: TRBD2
cdr3_length: 15
v_call: TRBV7-3
j_call: TRBJ2-2
clone_size: -

cdr3_aa: CASSQGGNQPQHF
cdr3_nt: TGTGCCAGCAGCCAGGGAGGCAATCAGCCCCAGCATTTT
d_call: -
cdr3_length: 13
v_call: TRBV7-9
j_call: TRBJ1-5
clone_size: -

cdr3_aa: CSVGTSGRAGGELFF
cdr3_nt: TGCAGCGTGGGGACTAGCGGGAGGGCCGGAGGGGAGCTGTTTTTT
d_call: TRBD2
cdr3_length: 15
v_call: TRBV29-1
j_call: TRBJ2-2
clone_size: -

cdr3_aa: CASSPRTSGIGDTQYF
cdr3_nt: TGCGCCAGCAGCCCACGGACTAGCGGGATTGGAGATACGCAGTATTTT
d_call: TRBD2
cdr3_length: 16
v_call: TRBV5-1
j_call: TRBJ2-3
clone_size: -

cdr3_aa: CASSQDLATSYNEQFF
cdr3_nt: TGTGCCAGCAGCCAAGATCTAGCGACCTCCTACAATGAGCAGTTCTTC
d_call: -
cdr3_length: 16
v_call: TRBV4-2
j_call: TRBJ2-1
clone_size: -

cdr3_aa: CASSQLGDKTYEQYF
cdr3_nt: TGTGCCAGCAGCCAGTTGGGGGACAAGACCTACGAGCAGTACTTC
d_call: -
cdr3_length: 15
v_call: TRBV4-2
j_call: TRBJ2-7
clone_size: many

cdr3_aa: CAWSDRGDTEAFF
cdr3_nt: TGTGCCTGGAGTGATAGAGGAGACACTGAAGCTTTCTTT
d_call: -
cdr3_length: 13
v_call: TRBV30
j_call: TRBJ1-1
clone_size: -

cdr3_aa: CASKTPGIETQYF
cdr3_nt: TGTGCCAGCAAAACCCCAGGGATTGAGACCCAGTACTTC
d_call: -
cdr3_length: 13
v_call: TRBV28
j_call: TRBJ2-5
clone_size: once

cdr3_aa: CASSLPGSYNEQFF
cdr3_nt: TGTGCCAGCAGTTTGCCAGGGTCGTACAATGAGCAGTTCTTC
d_call: -
cdr3_length: 14
v_call: TRBV28
j_call: TRBJ2-1
clone_size: -

cdr3_aa: CASSLGQNYEQYF
cdr3_nt: TGTGCCAGCAGTTTAGGGCAGAACTACGAGCAGTACTTC
d_call: -
cdr3_length: 13
v_call: TRBV28
j_call: TRBJ2-7
clone_size: once

cdr3_aa: CASSSTGQYNQPQHF
cdr3_nt: TGTGCCAGCAGCTCTACGGGACAGTACAATCAGCCCCAGCATTTT
d_call: TRBD1
cdr3_length: 15
v_call: TRBV5-8
j_call: TRBJ1-5
clone_size: -

cdr3_aa: CASSGDREGTEAFF
cdr3_nt: TGTGCCAGCAGCGGGGACAGGGAAGGAACTGAAGCTTTCTTT
d_call: TRBD1
cdr3_length: 14
v_call: TRBV6-5
j_call: TRBJ1-1
clone_size: -

cdr3_aa: CASSLGLAFSYEQYF
cdr3_nt: TGTGCCAGCAGCTTAGGCCTAGCGTTCTCCTACGAGCAGTACTTC
d_call: -
cdr3_length: 15
v_call: TRBV7-2
j_call: TRBJ2-7
clone_size: once

cdr3_aa: CASSPLGGRASSGYNEQFF
cdr3_nt: TGTGCCAGCAGCCCCTTGGGCGGGAGGGCCTCCAGTGGTTACAATGAGCAGTTCTTC
d_call: TRBD2
cdr3_length: 19
v_call: TRBV7-3
j_call: TRBJ2-1
clone_size: -

cdr3_aa: CASSLSSVGNIQYF
cdr3_nt: TGTGCCAGCAGTTTAAGTAGCGTCGGAAACATTCAGTACTTC
d_call: -
cdr3_length: 14
v_call: TRBV27
j_call: TRBJ2-4
clone_size: once

cdr3_aa: CASSFYRGRQETQYF
cdr3_nt: TGTGCCAGCAGCTTTTACAGGGGGCGGCAAGAGACCCAGTACTTC
d_call: TRBD1
cdr3_length: 15
v_call: TRBV7-2
j_call: TRBJ2-5
clone_size: once

cdr3_aa: CASSQDRSTGELFF
cdr3_nt: TGTGCCAGCAGCCAAGATCGCTCCACCGGGGAGCTGTTTTTT
d_call: -
cdr3_length: 14
v_call: TRBV4-2
j_call: TRBJ2-2
clone_size: -

cdr3_aa: CASSLTWKETQYF
cdr3_nt: TGTGCCAGCAGCTTAACCTGGAAAGAGACCCAGTACTTC
d_call: -
cdr3_length: 13
v_call: TRBV7-3
j_call: TRBJ2-5
clone_size: -

cdr3_aa: CASSSTSGGYTDTQYF
cdr3_nt: TGTGCCAGCAGTTCCACTTCCGGCGGATACACAGATACGCAGTATTTT
d_call: -
cdr3_length: 16
v_call: TRBV28
j_call: TRBJ2-3
clone_size: few

cdr3_aa: CASSQVLAGHSQFF
cdr3_nt: TGCGCCAGCAGCCAAGTGCTAGCGGGCCATTCTCAGTTCTTC
d_call: TRBD2
cdr3_length: 14
v_call: TRBV4-1
j_call: TRBJ2-1
clone_size: -

cdr3_aa: CASSYSATGGETQYF
cdr3_nt: TGTGCCAGCAGTTACTCGGCTACCGGAGGGGAGACCCAGTACTTC
d_call: -
cdr3_length: 15
v_call: TRBV6-6
j_call: TRBJ2-5
clone_size: -

cdr3_aa: CASSPQPTDTQYF
cdr3_nt: TGCGCCAGCAGCCCGCAACCCACAGATACGCAGTATTTT
d_call: -
cdr3_length: 13
v_call: TRBV5-1
j_call: TRBJ2-3
clone_size: -

cdr3_aa: CSASREASDTQYF
cdr3_nt: TGCAGCGCTTCACGGGAGGCATCAGATACGCAGTATTTT
d_call: TRBD2
cdr3_length: 13
v_call: TRBV29-1
j_call: TRBJ2-3
clone_size: once

cdr3_aa: CASSWSGAGMDTEAFF
cdr3_nt: TGTGCCAGCAGTTGGTCGGGGGCGGGTATGGACACTGAAGCTTTCTTT
d_call: -
cdr3_length: 16
v_call: TRBV28
j_call: TRBJ1-1
clone_size: -

cdr3_aa: CASSLSYQGGYTF
cdr3_nt: TGTGCCAGCAGCTTAAGCTACCAGGGGGGCTACACCTTC
d_call: -
cdr3_length: 13
v_call: TRBV11-2
j_call: TRBJ1-2
clone_size: -

cdr3_aa: CASSGSDLDTQYF
cdr3_nt: TGTGCCAGCAGTGGATCCGACCTGGATACGCAGTATTTT
d_call: -
cdr3_length: 13
v_call: TRBV6-1
j_call: TRBJ2-3
clone_size: once